This TCR beta chain emerged from a study of blood T cell repertoires in COVID-19. Study as a whole: Italy, Spain and the United States were the sources of the convalescent and acute COVID-19 samples. From T cells, B-cell-depleted T cells, or PBMCs came the material, which was cDNA or gDNA.

The germline V gene encodes CDR1 MDHEN and CDR2 SYDVKM. This CDR3 has 19 amino acids. Trimming at V came to 6 bases and at J to 5 bases, leaving 16 bases not matched to a gene. Under the authors' procedure: Counts of nucleated cells, estimated from reference gene primer amplification, were obtained. Assay used: immunoSEQ multiplex PCR; TCRdb lists only in-frame clones, some missing. V and J calls and clone size follow that table, whereas D and trimming were derived from the DNA. Of around 230,000 clones in the sample, about nine tenths were seen once. The TCR originated in a man aged 35 to 55 with acute or convalescent COVID-19. The sequencing input was peripheral blood. The J gene is TRBJ2-1, the V gene TRBV28, with 13 bases lining up with TRBD2. This CDR3 is CASSTGQGGLAGTNNEQFF. The CDR3 region has the DNA TGTGCCAGCAGCACAGGACAGGGGGGACTAGCGGGAACGAACAATGAGCAGTTCTTC.